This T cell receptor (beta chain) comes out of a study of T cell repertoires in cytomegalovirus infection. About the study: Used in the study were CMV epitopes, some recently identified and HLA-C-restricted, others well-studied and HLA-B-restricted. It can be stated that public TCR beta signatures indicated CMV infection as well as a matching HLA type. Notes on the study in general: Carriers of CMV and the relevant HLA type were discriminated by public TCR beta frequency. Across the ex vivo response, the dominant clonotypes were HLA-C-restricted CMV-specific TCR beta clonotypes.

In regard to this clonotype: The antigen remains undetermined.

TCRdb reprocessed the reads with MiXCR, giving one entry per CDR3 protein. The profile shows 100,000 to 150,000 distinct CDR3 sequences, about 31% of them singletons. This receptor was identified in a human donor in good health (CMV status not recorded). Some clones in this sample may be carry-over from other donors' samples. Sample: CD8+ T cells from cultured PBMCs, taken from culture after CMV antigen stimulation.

The CDR3 spells CASSRRPHKDQETQYF. CDR3 DNA sequence: TGTGCCAGCTCACGGAGGCCGCACAAGGACCAAGAGACCCAGTACTTC. The chain combines TRBV18 with TRBJ2-5; D is perhaps TRBD2 (5 bases). Germline V gene data show CDR1 as KGHSH and CDR2 as LQKENI. The V end was cut by 4 bases, the J end by 0 bases, with 15 bases between. The CDR3 has 16 amino acids.